The rows below give T cell receptor beta chains drawn from one sample of a study of blood T cell repertoires in COVID-19. The table came from immunoSEQ multiplex PCR; TCRdb's copy has only in-frame clones and leaves some out. The table has about 200,000 clones, around 84% seen once; the top ten hold approximately 3%. Sequencing was carried out using peripheral blood. The receptors stem from a man aged 55 to 70 with acute or convalescent COVID-19. Each CDR3 is given with its conserved first and last residue. A D gene is named only where the DNA matches it firmly. Clone size, where shown, is once, few, many, or a class for clones that have expanded.

j_call | clone_size | v_call | d_call | cdr3_nt | cdr3_aa
TRBJ2-2 | NA | TRBV6-5 | TRBD1 | TGTGCCAGCAGTTACCGGACAGGGGTCGGGGAGCTGTTTTTT | CASSYRTGVGELFF
TRBJ2-3 | NA | TRBV3-1/TRBV3-2 | TRBD1 | TGTGCCAGCAGCCAAAAGACCAGCCACAGGGGGCCAGATACGCAGTATTTT | CASSQKTSHRGPDTQYF
TRBJ1-6 | NA | TRBV4-1 | TRBD1 | TGCGCCAGCGGGAGGACAGGAGTTTCACCCCTCCACTTT | CASGRTGVSPLHF
TRBJ1-1 | NA | TRBV2 | NA | TGTGCCAGCAGTGATCGTGGCGCGGGGGCTAGGTCTGAAGCTTTCTTT | CASSDRGAGARSEAFF
TRBJ1-1 | once | TRBV28 | TRBD1 | TGTGCCAGCAGTTTCGGCAGGGGGTCTGAAGCTTTCTTT | CASSFGRGSEAFF
TRBJ1-2 | NA | TRBV19 | NA | TGTGCCAGTAGTACCCGGGGAGGGCTGGGCTATGGCTACACCTTC | CASSTRGGLGYGYTF
TRBJ1-1 | NA | TRBV12-3/TRBV12-4 | NA | TGTGCCAGCAGTTTATGGGGGGGGACTGAAGCTTTCTTT | CASSLWGGTEAFF
TRBJ2-5 | NA | TRBV6-5 | TRBD1 | TGTGCCAGCAGTTACTCGAACAGGGGGAGCGAGACCCAGTACTTC | CASSYSNRGSETQYF
TRBJ2-7 | NA | TRBV4-2 | TRBD2 | TGTGCCAGCAGCCAGCCACTAGCGGGGGGATCCGAGCAGTACTTC | CASSQPLAGGSEQYF
TRBJ2-5 | NA | TRBV30 | NA | TGTGCCTGGAGTGTAGGGGGGGAAGTGAAGACCCAGTACTTC | CAWSVGGEVKTQYF
TRBJ1-1 | NA | TRBV7-3 | NA | TGTGCCAGCAGCTTAACGTGGGCCACTGAAGCTTTCTTT | CASSLTWATEAFF
TRBJ2-5 | once | TRBV5-6 | NA | TGTGCCAGCAGCAGTAGAGGATTCGCAGAGACCCAGTACTTC | CASSSRGFAETQYF
TRBJ1-2 | NA | TRBV5-1 | NA | TGCGCCAGCAGCTTGGCGGCAGGGGACTATGGCTACACCTTC | CASSLAAGDYGYTF
TRBJ1-2 | NA | TRBV4-3 | TRBD1 | TGCGCCAGCAGCCAAGTGACCGGGACAGGGAACTATGGCTACACCTTC | CASSQVTGTGNYGYTF
TRBJ1-4 | NA | TRBV6-6 | NA | TGTGCCAGCAGTTACTCGAGTCCTAATGAAAAACTGTTTTTT | CASSYSSPNEKLFF
TRBJ2-7 | NA | TRBV6-6 | TRBD1 | TGTGCCAGCAGTTCCTCGGACAGGGCGGGCTACGAGCAGTACTTC | CASSSSDRAGYEQYF
TRBJ2-2 | once | TRBV13 | NA | TGTGCCAGCAGCTTTCGCGGGGCCAACACCGGGGAGCTGTTTTTT | CASSFRGANTGELFF
TRBJ1-3 | NA | TRBV5-5 | NA | TGTGCCAGCAGCTTTGATCCGGGCTCTGGAAACACCATATATTTT | CASSFDPGSGNTIYF
TRBJ2-3 | NA | TRBV6-1 | TRBD2 | TGTGCCAGCAGTGAAGGGGTAGCGGGGGGCCTCGGCACAGATACGCAGTATTTT | CASSEGVAGGLGTDTQYF
TRBJ1-2 | NA | TRBV5-1 | TRBD1 | TGCGCCAGCACCGTCACAGGGGGACCTAACTATGGCTACACCTTC | CASTVTGGPNYGYTF
TRBJ2-2 | NA | TRBV6-4 | NA | TGTGCCAGCAGTGACCCCACCCGAGAAGAGCAAGCGAACACCGGGGAGCTGTTTTTT | CASSDPTREEQANTGELFF
TRBJ2-3 | NA | TRBV5-1 | TRBD1 | TGCGCCAGCAGCTGGTCAGGGGGTAGCACAGATACGCAGTATTTT | CASSWSGGSTDTQYF
TRBJ2-1 | NA | TRBV4-2 | TRBD2 | TGTGCCAGCAGCCAACCGGGACTACCCACGGCCCACAATGAGCAGTTCTTC | CASSQPGLPTAHNEQFF
TRBJ1-1 | NA | TRBV2 | NA | TGTGCCAGCACCCGAGAGGTTTCCGTGAACACTGAAGCTTTCTTT | CASTREVSVNTEAFF
TRBJ2-3 | once | TRBV4-3 | TRBD2 | TGCGCCAGCAGCCAAGATTCAGCGGGGGCGGGGGATACGCAGTATTTT | CASSQDSAGAGDTQYF
TRBJ1-2 | NA | TRBV6-4 | TRBD1 | TGTGCCAGCAGCCGGGACAGCGGAGGGTATGGCTACACCTTC | CASSRDSGGYGYTF